Given below is one TCR beta chain in context. The antigen is undetermined. The data stem from a study of yellow fever vaccine responses in identical twins. Study-wide points: The T cell response to vaccination in identical twins was reportedly partly convergent and partly personalized.

TCRdb used MiXCR to reprocess the RT-PCR reads, holding one entry per CDR3 protein. This sample yields about 20,000 distinct CDR3 sequences, of which around 76% are seen a single time; 2.5% belongs to the top ten. The CDR3 sequence is 13 residues long. Trimming took 5 bases from V and 1 from J, leaving 9 bases between them. The germline V gene encodes CDR1 SGHRS and CDR2 YFSETQ. The TCR originated in a woman under 30 who received the yellow fever vaccine. The sample was T cells from blood (PBMCs), unsorted or a sorted subset (not recorded which), taken before or after yellow fever vaccination (not recorded which). This rearrangement joins TRBV5-1 to TRBJ2-5; D gene unclear. The CDR3 nucleotides read TGCGCCAGCAGACATCGGCCCCAAGAGACCCAGTACTTC. Translated, it gives CASRHRPQETQYF.